This T cell receptor beta chain was obtained from a study of T cells in Graves' hyperthyroidism and ophthalmopathy. In the study overall: Upon initial diagnosis and before any treatment, peripheral blood was collected. Study outcomes and limitations: Blood also showed most of the thyroid clonotypes that were expanded above 0.001.

TCR beta CDR3 regions were amplified from RNA transcripts. When the TCR CDR3 underwent first-round RT-PCR, the HTBI primer set was used. Each CDR3 protein gets one entry after TCRdb re-called the multiplex PCR reads with MiXCR. The repertoire includes roughly 420,000 distinct CDR3 sequences, 15% to 18% of them detected once, and around 14% sits in the top ten. This clonotype was recorded many times. Its antigen is not identified. Hyperthyroidism was newly diagnosed in patients aged 18 to 65 (duration under 2 months). The germline CDR1 and CDR2 sequences are SGHAT and FQNNGV. V was pared by 0 bases and J by 1 base, with 12 bases between. The CDR3 consists of 16 residues.

This chain joins TRBV11-2 and TRBJ2-5; D may be TRBD2 (5 bases). This TCR derives from a woman between 18 and 29 years old with Graves' hyperthyroidism. The sequenced sample consisted of blood. The chain's CDR3 is CASSLDQPRGQETQYF. For the CDR3, the DNA is TGTGCCAGCAGCTTAGACCAGCCCCGGGGCCAAGAGACCCAGTACTTC.